This T cell receptor beta chain derives from a study of chemoradiotherapy in HPV16-positive cancers. Trimming removed 0 bases from V and 8 bases from J, with 14 bases in between. CDR1 is ENHRY, CDR2 SYGVKD, per germline. The length of the CDR3 is 15 residues. Only in-frame clones appear in the TCRdb table, and some are missing; sequencing was by immunoSEQ multiplex PCR. The top ten hold roughly 18% of the sample, which has about 27,000 clones, roughly 93% seen once. The sample in question was blood, obtained from a patient who underwent chemoradiotherapy. The chain combines TRBV10-3 with TRBJ2-1; D may correspond to TRBD1 or TRBD2 (7 bases each). This TCR came from a human donor with HPV-associated anogenital cancer. The DNA for the CDR3 is TGTGCCATCAGTGAGTCGACAGGGAGGGAAGATGAGCAGTTCTTC. Encoded protein: CAISESTGREDEQFF.